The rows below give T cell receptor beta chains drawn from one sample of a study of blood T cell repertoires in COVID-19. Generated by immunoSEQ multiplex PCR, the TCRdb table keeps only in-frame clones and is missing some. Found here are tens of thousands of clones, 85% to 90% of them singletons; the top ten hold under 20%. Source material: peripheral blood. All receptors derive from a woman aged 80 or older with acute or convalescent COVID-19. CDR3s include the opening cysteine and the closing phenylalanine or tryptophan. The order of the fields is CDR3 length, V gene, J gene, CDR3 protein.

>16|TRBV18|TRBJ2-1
CASSPGTSGSINEQFF
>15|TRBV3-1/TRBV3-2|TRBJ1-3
CASSHLQGTGNTIYF
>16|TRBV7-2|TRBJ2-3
CASSAERVTLTDTQYF
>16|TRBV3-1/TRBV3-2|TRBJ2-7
CASSQRGAGVGAEQYF
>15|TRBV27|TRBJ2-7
CASRIPGQGSYEQYF
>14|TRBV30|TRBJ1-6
CAWMQGGGNSPLHF
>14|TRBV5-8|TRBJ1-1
CASSLYGTSTEAFF
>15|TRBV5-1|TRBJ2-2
CASSLGQRGTGELFF
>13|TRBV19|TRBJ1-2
CASGDSSFYGYTF
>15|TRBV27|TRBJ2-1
CASSFGTGGHNEQFF
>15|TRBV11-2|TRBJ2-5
CASSRGSGGGETQYF
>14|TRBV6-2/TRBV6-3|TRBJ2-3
CASSYGGGGDTQYF
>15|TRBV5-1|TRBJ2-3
CASRPSGVSTDTQYF
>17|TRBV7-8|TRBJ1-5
CASSLPGTGRVRQPQHF
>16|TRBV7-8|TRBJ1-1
CASSPSPDRVNTEAFF
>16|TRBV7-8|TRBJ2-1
CASSLGGPTSYNEQFF
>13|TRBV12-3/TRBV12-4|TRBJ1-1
CASRAGHPTEAFF
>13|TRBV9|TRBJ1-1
CASSVQGQGKAFF
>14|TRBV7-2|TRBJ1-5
CASSPHPGNQPQHF
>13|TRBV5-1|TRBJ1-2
CASSLDTGYGYTF
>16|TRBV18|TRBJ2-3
CASSPVAGGLSDTQYF
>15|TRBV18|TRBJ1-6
CASSPRDRGGSPLHF
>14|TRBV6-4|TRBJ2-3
CASSVQGGRDTQYF
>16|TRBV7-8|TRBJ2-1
CASSLAGRRSYNEQFF
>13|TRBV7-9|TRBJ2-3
CASSLLLTDTQYF
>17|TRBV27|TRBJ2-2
CASSLEGLAAPWGELFF
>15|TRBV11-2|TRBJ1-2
CASSLVISFSYGYTF
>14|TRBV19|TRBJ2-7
CASRRDRATYEQYF
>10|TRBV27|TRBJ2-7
CASPPGEQYF
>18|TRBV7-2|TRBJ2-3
CASSLGLAGGLGADTQYF
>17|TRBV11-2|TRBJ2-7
CASSFHLGGKGSYEQYF